This T cell receptor (beta chain) was profiled in a study of molecular identifiers for immune sequencing clone quantification. Library preparation followed earlier protocols using designated TCR primers. TCRdb passed the PCR reads through MiXCR, listing each CDR3 protein once. The sample lists about 97,000 distinct CDR3 sequences; approximately 24% were seen once. Points from the study as a whole: Spiked Jurkat TCR RNA equivalent to one cell was reportedly detectable in one million naive cells.

The junction had 5 bases not matched to a gene; V was cut back by 3 bases and J by 4 bases. This CDR3 has 16 amino acids. From germline, CDR1 is SGHDT and CDR2 YYEEEE. A few counts support this clonotype. The antigen is not known. Naive CD8 T cells were picked out by sorting for CD8+CD4-CCR7+CD45RA+. The sequenced sample was naive CD8+ T cells from blood, with Jurkat cell RNA spiked in. Subset given: FACS-sorted CD8+CD4-CCR7+CD45RA+ naive T cells. The sequence was collected from a human donor in good health. Some libraries in this study had Jurkat cell RNA spiked in. The chain is built from TRBV5-6 and TRBJ2-1; 12 nucleotides align to TRBD2. CDR3 nucleotide sequence: TGTGCCAGCAGCTCACAGACTAGCGGGAGTTACAATGAGCAGTTCTTC. This encodes CASSSQTSGSYNEQFF.